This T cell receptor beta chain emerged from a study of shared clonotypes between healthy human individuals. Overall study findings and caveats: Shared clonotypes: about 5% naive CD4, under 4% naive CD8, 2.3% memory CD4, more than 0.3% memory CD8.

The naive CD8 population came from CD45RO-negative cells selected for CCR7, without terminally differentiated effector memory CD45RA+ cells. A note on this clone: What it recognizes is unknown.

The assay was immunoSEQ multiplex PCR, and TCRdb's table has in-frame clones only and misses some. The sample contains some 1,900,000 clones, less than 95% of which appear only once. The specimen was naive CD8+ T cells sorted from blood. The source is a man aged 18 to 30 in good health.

Here the CDR3 reads CASSRISSGLAGEETQYF. The CDR3 nucleotides read TGTGCCAGCAGCCGAATCTCGTCGGGACTAGCGGGAGAAGAGACCCAGTACTTC. The chain couples TRBV28 to TRBJ2-5; TRBD2 aligns across 14 bases. Germline V gene lookup returns CDR1 MDHEN and CDR2 SYDVKM. The CDR3 is 18 residues long. Trimming at V came to 6 bases and at J to 3 bases, leaving 12 bases not matched to a gene.